This T cell receptor beta chain stems from a study of T cells in localized non-small cell lung cancer. Comment on this clone: What it binds is unknown.

The CDR3 extends over 14 amino acids. Trimming shortened V by 4 bases and J by 1 base, and 11 bases separated the two germline ends. The germline V gene encodes CDR1 SGHNT and CDR2 YYREEE (reference sequence). TCRdb's table, derived via immunoSEQ multiplex PCR, lists solely in-frame clones and lacks some. Altogether 86,000 or so clones are present, about 83% being singletons, with the ten largest covering over 2.5%. Study-level findings and limits: Adjacent uninvolved lung tissue had the highest T cell clonality, exceeding tumor. Higher T cell density in the blood was associated with longer overall survival, whereas higher adjacent-lung clonality associated with shorter survival. Heterogeneity stays possible, as sequencing covered only one tumor region. In adjacent lung appeared a median approximately 57 of the top 100 tumor clones.

This chain joins TRBV5-4 and TRBJ2-5; D may be TRBD2 (5 bases). Sequenced here: peripheral blood, sampled before any cancer treatment. The clonotype originates from a man aged 35 to 69 with stage I lung adenocarcinoma. In DNA form, the CDR3 reads TGTGCCAGCAGCCAAGGAGGCCCCCAAGAGACCCAGTACTTC. Amino acids: CASSQGGPQETQYF. Combining the CDR3 with reference TRBV5-4 and TRBJ2-5 gives the whole variable domain ETGVTQSPTHLIKTRGQQVTLRCSSQSGHNTVSWYQQALGQGPQFIFQYYREEENGRGNFPPRFSGLQFPNYSSELNVNALELDDSALYLCASSQGGPQETQYFGPGTRLLVL.